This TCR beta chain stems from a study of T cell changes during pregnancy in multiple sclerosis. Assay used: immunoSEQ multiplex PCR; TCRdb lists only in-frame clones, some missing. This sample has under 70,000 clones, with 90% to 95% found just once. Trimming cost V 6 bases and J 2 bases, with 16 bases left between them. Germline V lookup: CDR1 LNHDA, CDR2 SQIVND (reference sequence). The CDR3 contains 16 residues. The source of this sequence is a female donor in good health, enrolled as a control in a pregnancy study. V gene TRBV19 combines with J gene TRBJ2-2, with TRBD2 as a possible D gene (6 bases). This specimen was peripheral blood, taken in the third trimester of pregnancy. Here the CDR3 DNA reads TGTGCCAGTAGAATCTCCGGGACTGAAAACACCGGGGAGCTGTTTTTT. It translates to CASRISGTENTGELFF.